The next 19 T cell receptor beta chains were all read from a single sample in a study of blood T cell repertoires in COVID-19. Produced via immunoSEQ multiplex PCR; TCRdb's table is partial and in-frame only. The sample yields about 240,000 clones, 80% to 85% seen once. Sequencing was done on a sample of peripheral blood. All receptors derive from a woman aged 60-70 years with active or convalescent COVID-19.

This chain connects TRBV5-1 to TRBJ2-6; TRBD1 aligns across 8 bases. Germline-derived CDR1 and CDR2 are SGHRS and YFSETQ. The CDR3 has 18 amino acids. V was pared by 0 bases and J by 3 bases, with 8 bases of the junction left unmatched. The CDR3 is CASSLGHGQGFGANVLTF. The CDR3 DNA sequence: TGCGCCAGCAGCTTGGGGCACGGACAGGGCTTTGGGGCCAACGTCCTGACTTTC. Using reference TRBV5-1 and TRBJ2-6 for the parts outside the CDR3, the full variable domain is KAGVTQTPRYLIKTRGQQVTLSCSPISGHRSVSWYQQTPGQGLQFLFEYFSETQRNKGNFPGRFSGRQFSNSRSEMNVSTLELGDSALYLCASSLGHGQGFGANVLTFGAGSRLTVL.

The chain carries TRBV27 and TRBJ1-2, with D perhaps matching TRBD1 (5 bases). The germline V and J ends were trimmed by 4 bases and 7 bases, with 16 bases remaining between them. Germline CDR1 MNHEY, CDR2 SMNVEV (reference sequence). The CDR3 runs 14 residues. CDR3 region: CASSSRGGGSGYTF. CDR3 coding DNA: TGTGCCAGCAGTTCACGGGGTGGGGGGTCTGGCTACACCTTC.

The chain employs TRBV24-1 and TRBJ2-3; TRBD2 aligns across 7 bases. V was pared by 4 bases and J by 4 bases, with 10 bases of the junction left unmatched. Per germline, CDR1 KGHDR and CDR2 SFDVKD. This CDR3 has 16 amino acids. CDR3 protein: CATSDPAGAVADTQYF. CDR3 coding DNA: TGTGCCACCAGTGACCCCGCGGGAGCGGTGGCAGATACGCAGTATTTT.

This clone was found a few times. This chain connects TRBV4-3 to TRBJ1-5; 8 bases line up with TRBD1. V shed 0 bases, J shed 7 bases, and the junction held 11 bases outside the gene matches. Germline loops: CDR1 LGHNA, CDR2 YSLEER. The CDR3 covers 17 residues. The chain's CDR3 is CASSQDRMTGVNQPQHF. CDR3 DNA: TGCGCCAGCAGCCAAGACAGAATGACAGGGGTGAACCAGCCCCAGCATTTT.

A few counts support this clone. This chain links TRBV24-1 with TRBJ2-3, with 9 bases that match TRBD1. Unmatched junction bases numbered 8, after V lost 7 bases and J lost 1 base. Germline CDR1 KGHDR, CDR2 SFDVKD. The CDR3 is 16 residues long. CDR3 amino acids: CATSSPGTGRTDTQYF. DNA of the CDR3: TGTGCCACCAGCTCCCCCGGGACAGGGCGCACAGATACGCAGTATTTT.

This clone was picked up one time. The chain employs TRBV24-1 and TRBJ1-6, with 7 positions matching TRBD1. Germline V gene data show CDR1 as KGHDR and CDR2 as SFDVKD. This CDR3 has 16 amino acids. The ends lost 3 bases at V and 11 bases at J; junction bases unmatched: 12. CDR3 in amino acids: CATSDARQGFLPPLHF. Here the CDR3 DNA reads TGTGCCACCAGTGATGCCCGACAGGGTTTCCTGCCACCCCTCCACTTT.

This clone was observed a few times. V gene TRBV3-1 (or the pseudogene TRBV3-2) combines with J gene TRBJ1-1, with D hard to call. The V end was cut by 4 bases, the J end by 5 bases, with 23 bases between. Germline V lookup: CDR1 LGHDT, CDR2 YNNKEL (reference sequence). This CDR3 comprises 17 residues. The CDR3 DNA follows: TGTGCCAGCAGCCCAGAAGGGAGGACGAGGGTTCGGACTGAAGCTTTCTTT. Amino acid sequence: CASSPEGRTRVRTEAFF.

The chain carries TRBV5-5 and TRBJ1-2, with D perhaps matching TRBD1 (6 bases). Germline assignment: CDR1 SGHKS and CDR2 YYEKEE (reference sequence). The CDR3 is made up of 15 amino acids. Trimming removed 4 bases at V and 4 bases at J, with 17 bases between. CDR3 bases: TGTGCCAGCAGCCTCGGTGGACAGATCGCCTATGGCTACACCTTC. Encoded protein: CASSLGGQIAYGYTF.

V gene TRBV12-5 combines with J gene TRBJ1-2; 7 bases align to TRBD1. The germline V gene has CDR1 LGHNT and CDR2 FRNRAP. The CDR3 length is 14 residues. V dropped 1 base and J dropped 4; count of bases not matched to a gene: 3. The CDR3 sequence: CASGLGQGSYGYTF. Here the CDR3 DNA reads TGTGCTAGTGGTTTGGGACAGGGCTCCTATGGCTACACCTTC.

The V call is TRBV11-2, the J call TRBJ2-1, with 8 nucleotides matching TRBD1. The ends lost 4 bases at V and 3 bases at J; junction bases unmatched: 5. The CDR3 is made up of 15 amino acids. Germline values: CDR1 SGHAT, CDR2 FQNNGV. The CDR3 spells CASSSVDRGYNEQFF. In DNA, the CDR3 is TGTGCCAGCAGCTCCGTTGACAGGGGCTACAATGAGCAGTTCTTC.

The chain is built from TRBV12-3 or TRBV12-4 and TRBJ1-1, with D uncertain. This CDR3 comprises 13 residues. Trimming removed 7 bases from V and 1 base from J, with 10 bases in between. The CDR3 bases are TGTGCCAGCAACCCACAGAGGAACACTGAAGCTTTCTTT. It encodes CASNPQRNTEAFF.

V and J are TRBV9 and TRBJ2-1; TRBD2 is a possible D gene (7 bases). CDR1 and CDR2 from the germline V gene are SGDLS and YYNGEE. This CDR3 has 13 amino acids. Deletions cut 3 bases from V and 9 bases from J, with 13 bases between. CDR3 DNA: TGTGCCAGCAGCGAGGGGGGGCAGGGTGAGCAGTTCTTC. This sequence encodes CASSEGGQGEQFF.

The genes are TRBV19 and TRBJ2-4; tentative D call: TRBD1 (6 bases). Germline V lookup: CDR1 LNHDA, CDR2 SQIVND (reference sequence). Trimming shortened V by 1 base and J by 0 bases, and 13 bases separated the two germline ends. This CDR3 contains 17 residues. CDR3 nucleotide sequence: TGTGCCAGTAGTATAGCAGGGGCCAAGCTAGCCAAAAACATTCAGTACTTC. It encodes CASSIAGAKLAKNIQYF. The variable domain in full, completed from reference TRBV19 and TRBJ2-4, reads DGGITQSPKYLFRKEGQNVTLSCEQNLNHDAMYWYRQDPGQGLRLIYYSQIVNDFQKGDIAEGYSVSREKKESFPLTVTSAQKNPTAFYLCASSIAGAKLAKNIQYFGAGTRLSVL.

The chain links TRBV3-1 (or the pseudogene TRBV3-2) to TRBJ1-1; weak D call: TRBD1 (6 bases). Trimming left V 7 bases short and J 4 bases short, with 16 bases between. This CDR3 region has 14 residues. The germline CDR1 and CDR2 sequences are LGHDT and YNNKEL (reference sequence). In DNA, the CDR3 is TGTGCCAGCACCGGGGGGCGGGTGGGCACTGAAGCTTTCTTT. Protein product: CASTGGRVGTEAFF.

The chain uses TRBV30 and TRBJ1-3; D gene uncertain. The length of the CDR3 is 13 residues. Per germline, CDR1 GTSNPN and CDR2 SVGIG (reference sequence). With 2 bases removed from V and 0 bases from J, the gap between germline ends came to 5 bases. CDR3 residues: CAWSYFSGNTIYF. As DNA, the CDR3 is TGTGCCTGGAGTTATTTCTCTGGAAACACCATATATTTT.

The chain links TRBV7-8 to TRBJ2-1; TRBD2 agrees at 8 bases. This CDR3 spans 18 amino acids. Unmatched junction bases numbered 12, after V lost 2 bases and J lost 3 bases. CDR1 is SGHVS and CDR2 is FQNEAQ in the germline V gene. The CDR3: CASSLSGGATSGYNEQFF. In DNA, the CDR3 is TGTGCCAGCAGCTTAAGTGGGGGCGCAACTAGCGGCTACAATGAGCAGTTCTTC.

This chain joins TRBV5-5 and TRBJ2-2; 9 bases agree with TRBD2. In germline, CDR1 is SGHKS, CDR2 YYEKEE (reference sequence). The CDR3 spans 17 residues. After removal of 4 bases from V and 5 bases from J, the junction contained 12 bases not matched to a gene. The CDR3 region has the DNA TGTGCCAGCAGCAAGACTCGCGGGGGGGCCTGGACCGGGGAGCTGTTTTTT. Protein product: CASSKTRGGAWTGELFF.

The V and J genes are TRBV18 and TRBJ1-5; D is uncertain. Germline V CDR1 and CDR2: KGHSH, LQKENI. This CDR3 contains 13 residues. Trimming removed 3 bases from V and 9 bases from J, with 12 bases in between. This CDR3 is CASSPTPDPPQHF. The CDR3 DNA sequence: TGTGCCAGCTCACCGACACCTGACCCGCCCCAGCATTTT. The variable domain in full, completed from reference TRBV18 and TRBJ1-5, reads NAGVMQNPRHLVRRRGQEARLRCSPMKGHSHVYWYRQLPEEGLKFMVYLQKENIIDESGMPKERFSAEFPKEGPSILRIQQVVRGDSAAYFCASSPTPDPPQHFGDGTRLSIL.

The gene calls are TRBV5-4 and TRBJ2-5; TRBD1 matches 8 bases. J lost 5 bases, V lost 5 bases, and 8 bases had no gene match. Germline loops: CDR1 SGHNT, CDR2 YYREEE (reference sequence). CDR3 size: 14 residues. This chain's CDR3 is CASRIGQGSETQYF. The CDR3, as DNA: TGTGCCAGCAGGATAGGACAGGGTTCGGAGACCCAGTACTTC.